These 3 T cell receptor beta chains share one sample of origin, sequenced in a study of CD8+ T cells in alopecia areata. A sort of pooled cutaneous lymph node cells used CD4, CD8alpha, NKG2D, NKG2ACE and other stains. Extraction of RNA preceded its reverse transcription into cDNA, which served as the sequencing template. Using immunoSEQ multiplex PCR, the repertoire was profiled, and TCRdb retains in-frame clones only, with some absent. Sampling found around 20,000 clones, none seen once. The specimen was CD8+ T cells sorted from a lymph node. These receptors were collected from a C3H/HeJ mouse with alopecia areata. As its MHC haplotype, the strain has H2-k.

This clone showed up many times. Gene names and germline match the mouse. The sequenced CDR3 bases are TGTGCCAGCAGTTCACAGGGCGACGAA. Translation: CASSSQGDE. The entire CDR3 protein is CASSSQGDERLFF. The chain recombines TRBV13-3 with TRBJ1-4; maybe TRBD1 (6 bases). The CDR3 is cut off 4 residues early in the read; its end comes from the germline J gene. Germline V CDR1 and CDR2: NNHDY, SYVADS. This CDR3 is built from 13 residues. With 4 bases removed from V and 6 bases from J, the gap between germline ends came to 10 bases.

This clone was seen repeatedly, ten times or more. Mouse names are used for the genes. Read sequence stops 4 residues before the CDR3 end, and the germline J gene provides the missing end. The rearrangement joins TRBV13-1 to TRBJ1-4, with 8 bases identical to TRBD1. The germline gives CDR1 NSHNY, CDR2 SYGAGN. J lost 6 bases, V lost 3 bases, and 4 bases had no gene match. This CDR3 has 14 amino acids. The CDR3 DNA, read in part, is TGTGCCAGCAGTGGACAGGGGAGAGACGAA. Amino acids: CASSGQGRDE. The whole CDR3 sequence is CASSGQGRDERLFF.

This clone was detected ten times or more. The database protein in TCRdb disagrees with the DNA translation at residue 11; the sequence shown here was translated from the DNA. All gene names here are mouse names. The CDR3 goes on 3 residues after the read ends, and that part is filled in from the germline J gene. V is TRBV1 and J is TRBJ1-3; D may be TRBD1 (5 bases). The V gene's germline CDR1 is NSQYPW and CDR2 LRSPGD (reference sequence). The V gene lost 0 bases and the J gene lost 5 bases, with 8 bases spanning the gap. The CDR3 spans 14 residues. The part of the CDR3 DNA that was read is TGCACCTGCAGTGCAGATCTGGACAGAAATACG. Its protein product is CTCSADLDRNT. The CDR3 as a whole reads CTCSADLDRNTLYF.